Below, 10 T cell receptor beta chains from the same sample are listed, as sequenced in a study of blood T cell repertoires in COVID-19. TCRdb's copy holds only in-frame clones and misses some; the assay was immunoSEQ multiplex PCR. Here the sample spans roughly 400,000 clones, roughly 89% being singletons. Sequenced: PBMCs or T cells enriched from blood (not recorded which). These receptors all come from a woman in her twenties or thirties who had recovered from COVID-19.

The chain uses TRBV29-1 and TRBJ1-5; no clear D. Trimming shortened V by 4 bases and J by 7 bases, and 11 bases separated the two germline ends. The germline V gene encodes CDR1 SQVTM and CDR2 ANQGSEA. The CDR3 is made up of 12 amino acids. CDR3 in amino acids: CSVGDAGQPQHF. DNA for the CDR3: TGCAGCGTTGGAGACGCGGGACAGCCCCAGCATTTT.

The V and J genes are TRBV7-2 and TRBJ2-7, with 7 positions matching TRBD1. Unmatched junction bases numbered 8, after V lost 2 bases and J lost 4 bases. The CDR3 totals 15 residues. Germline lookup yields CDR1 SGHTA and CDR2 FQGNSA. The CDR3: CASSLFGDSSYEQYF. CDR3 DNA: TGTGCCAGCAGCTTATTCGGGGACAGTAGTTACGAGCAGTACTTC.

The chain combines TRBV5-1 with TRBJ2-7, with D tentatively TRBD1 (6 bases). Per germline, CDR1 SGHRS and CDR2 YFSETQ. The CDR3 is 15 amino acids. V lost 0 bases and J lost 3, with 13 bases in between. The CDR3 protein is CASSLANRQDYEQYF. In DNA form, the CDR3 reads TGCGCCAGCAGCTTGGCCAATAGACAGGACTACGAGCAGTACTTC.

The chain is built from TRBV5-6 and TRBJ2-5; 8 bases align to TRBD1. The junction had 3 bases not matched to a gene; V was cut back by 3 bases and J by 5 bases. CDR1 is SGHDT, CDR2 YYEEEE, per germline. The CDR3 contains 13 residues. Written as DNA, the CDR3 is TGTGCCAGCAGCTGGAACAGGGGGGAGACCCAGTACTTC. Translation: CASSWNRGETQYF.

The rearrangement links TRBV11-2 to TRBJ1-2, with unresolved D. This CDR3 region has 14 residues. Trimming pared 2 bases from V and 3 bases from J, leaving 10 bases between. Germline V gene lookup returns CDR1 SGHAT and CDR2 FQNNGV. This CDR3 is CASSLNQVYYGYTF. The CDR3 nucleotides are TGTGCCAGCAGCTTAAACCAGGTTTACTATGGCTACACCTTC.

The V call is TRBV2, the J call TRBJ2-1, with 12 bases lining up with TRBD2. V lost 7 bases and J lost 9; bases outside the gene matches: 10. This CDR3 region has 15 residues. CDR1 is SNHLY, CDR2 FYNNEI, per germline. The CDR3 DNA is TGTGCCAGCAAATTTACCCTAGCGGGAGGGGTTGAGCAGTTCTTC. As protein: CASKFTLAGGVEQFF.

This rearrangement joins TRBV5-1 to TRBJ1-2; 10 nucleotides align to TRBD1. Trimming cost V 0 bases and J 2 bases; bases outside gene matches: 4. The CDR3 consists of 16 residues. Germline lookup yields CDR1 SGHRS and CDR2 YFSETQ. CDR3 region: CASSLEGTGANYGYTF. CDR3 coding DNA: TGCGCCAGCAGCTTGGAAGGGACAGGGGCAAACTATGGCTACACCTTC. The entire variable domain, with the rest obtained from reference TRBV5-1 and TRBJ1-2, is as follows: KAGVTQTPRYLIKTRGQQVTLSCSPISGHRSVSWYQQTPGQGLQFLFEYFSETQRNKGNFPGRFSGRQFSNSRSEMNVSTLELGDSALYLCASSLEGTGANYGYTFGSGTRLTVV.

This clone was observed once. The chain links TRBV9 to TRBJ1-1; TRBD1 matches at 10 bases. The CDR3 extends over 15 amino acids. CDR1 SGDLS and CDR2 YYNGEE come from the germline V gene. With V trimmed by 2 bases and J by 4 bases, 5 bases remained unmatched. The CDR3 DNA is TGTGCCAGCAGCGTCGGACAGGGGGTTACCACTGAAGCTTTCTTT. This codes for CASSVGQGVTTEAFF.

The chain is built from TRBV19 and TRBJ1-5, with 7 bases fitting TRBD1. Per germline, CDR1 LNHDA and CDR2 SQIVND (reference sequence). The length of the CDR3 is 15 residues. Losses at the gene ends were 5 bases for V and 5 bases for J; bases not matched to a gene: 9. For the CDR3, the DNA is TGTGCCAGTAGTCGTGAGGGGGCCCCTGATCAGCCCCAGCATTTT. This encodes CASSREGAPDQPQHF.

The genes are TRBV27 and TRBJ2-1, with D maybe TRBD2 (6 bases). The germline CDR1 and CDR2 sequences are MNHEY and SMNVEV (reference sequence). V lost 5 bases and J 0 bases, leaving 14 bases between the germline ends. The CDR3 length is 16 residues. The CDR3 DNA sequence: TGTGCCAGCAGTGTCCTCGGGGGTAGCTCCTACAATGAGCAGTTCTTC. Its translation: CASSVLGGSSYNEQFF.